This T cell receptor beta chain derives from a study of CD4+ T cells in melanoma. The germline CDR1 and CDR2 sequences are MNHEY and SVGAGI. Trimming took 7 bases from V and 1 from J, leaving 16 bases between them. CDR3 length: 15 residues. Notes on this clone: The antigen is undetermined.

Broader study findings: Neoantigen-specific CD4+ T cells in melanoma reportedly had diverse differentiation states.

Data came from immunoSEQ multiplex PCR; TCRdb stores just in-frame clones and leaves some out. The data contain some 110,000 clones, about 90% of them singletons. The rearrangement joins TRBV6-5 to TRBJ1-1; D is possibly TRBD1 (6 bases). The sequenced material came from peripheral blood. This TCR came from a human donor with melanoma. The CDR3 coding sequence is TGTGCCAGCATCACACCCGTAGGGGGGAACACTGAAGCTTTCTTT. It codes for CASITPVGGNTEAFF.